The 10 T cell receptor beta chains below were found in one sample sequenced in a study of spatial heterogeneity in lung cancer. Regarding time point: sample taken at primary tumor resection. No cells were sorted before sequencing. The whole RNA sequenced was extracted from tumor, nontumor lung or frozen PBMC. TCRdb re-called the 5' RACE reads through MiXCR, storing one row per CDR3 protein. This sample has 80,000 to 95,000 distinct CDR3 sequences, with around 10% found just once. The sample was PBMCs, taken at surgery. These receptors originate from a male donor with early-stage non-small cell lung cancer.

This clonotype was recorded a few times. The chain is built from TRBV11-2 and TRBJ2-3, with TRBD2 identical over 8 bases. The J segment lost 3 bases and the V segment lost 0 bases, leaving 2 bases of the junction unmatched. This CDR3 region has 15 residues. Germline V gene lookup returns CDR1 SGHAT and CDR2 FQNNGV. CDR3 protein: CASSLELADTDTQYF. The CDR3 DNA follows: TGTGCCAGCAGCTTAGAACTAGCGGATACAGATACGCAGTATTTT.

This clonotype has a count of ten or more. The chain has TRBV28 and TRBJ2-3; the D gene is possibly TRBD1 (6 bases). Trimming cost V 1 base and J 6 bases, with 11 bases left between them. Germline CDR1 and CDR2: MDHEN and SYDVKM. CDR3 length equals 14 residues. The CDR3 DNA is TGTGCCAGCAGTTTATACAGGGTGGCCGATACGCAGTATTTT. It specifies CASSLYRVADTQYF.

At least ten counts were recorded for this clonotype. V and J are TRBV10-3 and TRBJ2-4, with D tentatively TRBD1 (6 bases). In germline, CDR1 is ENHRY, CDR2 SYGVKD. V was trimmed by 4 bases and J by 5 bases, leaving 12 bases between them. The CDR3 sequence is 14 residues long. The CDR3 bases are TGTGCCATCAGTGTGGGGGCCTCTCAAAACATTCAGTACTTC. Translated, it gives CAISVGASQNIQYF.

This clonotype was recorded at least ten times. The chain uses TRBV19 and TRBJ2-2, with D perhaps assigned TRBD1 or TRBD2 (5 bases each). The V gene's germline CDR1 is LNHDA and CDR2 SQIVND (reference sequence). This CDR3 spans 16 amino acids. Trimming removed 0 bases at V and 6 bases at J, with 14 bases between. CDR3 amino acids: CASSIESGRRAGELFF. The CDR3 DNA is TGTGCCAGTAGTATAGAGTCGGGACGACGAGCCGGGGAGCTGTTTTTT.

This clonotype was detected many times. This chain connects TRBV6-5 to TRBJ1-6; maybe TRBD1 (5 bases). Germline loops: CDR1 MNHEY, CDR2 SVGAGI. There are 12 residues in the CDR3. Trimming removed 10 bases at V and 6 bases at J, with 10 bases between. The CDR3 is CATGPFNSPLHF. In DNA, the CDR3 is TGTGCCACGGGACCGTTTAATTCACCCCTCCACTTT.

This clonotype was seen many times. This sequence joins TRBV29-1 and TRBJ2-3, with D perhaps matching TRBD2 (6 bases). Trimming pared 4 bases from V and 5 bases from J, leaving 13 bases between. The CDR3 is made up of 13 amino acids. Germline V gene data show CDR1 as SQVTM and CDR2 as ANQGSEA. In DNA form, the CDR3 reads TGCAGCGTTGGCCGGGACTTTGGAGATACGCAGTATTTT. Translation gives CSVGRDFGDTQYF.

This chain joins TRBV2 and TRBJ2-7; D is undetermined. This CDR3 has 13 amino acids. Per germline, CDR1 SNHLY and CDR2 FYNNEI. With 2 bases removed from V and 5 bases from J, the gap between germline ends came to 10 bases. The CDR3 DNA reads TGTGCCAGCAGTGAAACCTTAGGCAACGAGCAGTACTTC. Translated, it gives CASSETLGNEQYF. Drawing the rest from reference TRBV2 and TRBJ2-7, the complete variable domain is EPEVTQTPSHQVTQMGQEVILRCVPISNHLYFYWYRQILGQKVEFLVSFYNNEISEKSEIFDDQFSVERPDGSNFTLKIRSTKLEDSAMYFCASSETLGNEQYFGPGTRLTVT.

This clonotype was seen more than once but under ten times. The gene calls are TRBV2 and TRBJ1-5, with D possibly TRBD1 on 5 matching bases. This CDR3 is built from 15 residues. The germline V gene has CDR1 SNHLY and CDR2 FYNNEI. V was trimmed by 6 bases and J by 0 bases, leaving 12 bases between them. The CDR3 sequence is CASSRETDSNQPQHF. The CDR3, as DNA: TGTGCCAGCAGCCGCGAGACAGATAGCAATCAGCCCCAGCATTTT.

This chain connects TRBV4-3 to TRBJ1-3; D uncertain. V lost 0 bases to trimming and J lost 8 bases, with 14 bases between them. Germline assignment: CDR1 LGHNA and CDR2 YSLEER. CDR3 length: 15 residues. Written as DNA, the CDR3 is TGCGCCAGCAGCCAAGATGGCACCCGTCGGGACACCATATATTTT. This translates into CASSQDGTRRDTIYF.

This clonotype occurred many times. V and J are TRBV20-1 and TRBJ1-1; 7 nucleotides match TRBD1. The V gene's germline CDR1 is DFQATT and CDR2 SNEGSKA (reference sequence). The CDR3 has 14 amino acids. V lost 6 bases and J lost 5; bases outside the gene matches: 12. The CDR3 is CSAFSTGKGTEAFF. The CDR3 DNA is TGCAGTGCCTTTTCGACAGGGAAAGGGACTGAAGCTTTCTTT.